The present entry profiles one T cell receptor beta chain with its context. MiXCR was run by TCRdb on the RT-PCR reads, yielding one entry per CDR3 protein. The sample holds hundreds of thousands of distinct CDR3 sequences, approximately 15% seen once. The clonotype originates from a female donor in good health, serving as a healthy control. The sequenced material came from memory CD4+ T cells from blood.

CDR3 amino acids: CASSLDPSGSSYEQYF. The CDR3 region has the DNA TGTGCCAGCAGCTTAGATCCTAGCGGAAGCTCCTACGAGCAGTACTTC. The J gene is TRBJ2-7, the V gene TRBV11-2, with 7 bases matching TRBD2. This CDR3 region has 16 residues. Trimming took 0 bases from V and 0 from J; bases not matched to a gene: 5. Germline loops: CDR1 SGHAT, CDR2 FQNNGV.